This record looks at one T cell receptor (beta chain) sequence and its context. Its target is not known. Naive CD8 isolation took CD45RO-negative cells positively selected for CCR7 and excluded terminally differentiated effector memory CD45RA+ cells. Trimming stripped 0 bases from V and 3 bases from J, with 10 bases between. This CDR3 contains 14 residues. Looked up from germline, CDR1 is SGDLS and CDR2 is YYNGEE. This entry is derived from a study of shared clonotypes between healthy human individuals. At the level of the study: Used for every donor were three CD4 naive, three CD4 memory, two CD8 naive and one CD8 memory plate.

Study results and limitations: Researchers found naive subsets generally carried larger estimated richness than memory subsets.

Several immunoSEQ plates received, in even portions, the genomic DNA of each subset. TCRdb keeps only in-frame clones here, not all; method: immunoSEQ multiplex PCR. There are hundreds of thousands of clones in the sample; approximately 95% occur only once, and approximately 0.11% lies in the top ten. The specimen sequenced was naive CD8+ T cells sorted from blood. The TCR was taken from a woman aged 25 to 39 in good health. The chain couples TRBV9 to TRBJ2-7, with D perhaps TRBD1 or TRBD2 (6 bases each). The CDR3 protein is CASSVDEGGYEQYF. CDR3 coding DNA: TGTGCCAGCAGCGTAGACGAGGGGGGCTACGAGCAGTACTTC.